This T cell receptor (beta chain) was profiled in a study of blood T cells in healthy people across ages. General study results and limits: In the absence of known donor CMV status, changes in expanded clonotypes were possibly confounded.

As for this clonotype: No antigen is known for it.

Trimming stripped 4 bases from V and 7 bases from J, with 16 bases between. This CDR3 spans 13 amino acids. Germline CDR1 SQVTM, CDR2 ANQGSEA. Primed by a sample-barcoded 5' primer and a J-beta primer mix, a second PCR proceeded for roughly 7 to 11 cycles. TCRdb reprocessed the 5' RACE reads via MiXCR and lists one record per CDR3 protein. This table has roughly 650,000 distinct CDR3 sequences, approximately 31% appearing once. The specimen was blood. This sequence joins TRBV29-1 and TRBJ1-2, with D uncertain. This receptor was obtained from a woman older than 75 in good health. The CDR3 sequence: CSVAFGGAGGYTF. The CDR3 DNA is TGCAGCGTTGCGTTCGGCGGTGCAGGTGGCTACACCTTC.